A single sample is the source of the 9 T cell receptor beta chains below, sequenced in a study of T cell responses to AZD1222 COVID-19 vaccine. Sequencing was performed with immunoSEQ multiplex PCR; in TCRdb, only in-frame clones are kept and a portion is missing. The sample carries fewer than 200,000 clones, about 86% recorded once. Sequenced here: peripheral blood, sampled 28 days after the second AZD1222 dose. These receptors all come from an adult who received the AZD1222 COVID-19 vaccine.

Concerning this clone itself: Other DNA sequences within the sample encode an identical CDR3. The chain couples TRBV5-1 to TRBJ1-6; D remains ambiguous. The CDR3 has 13 amino acids. The ends were cut back, 0 bases at V and 7 bases at J, with 5 bases in the middle. The germline CDR1 and CDR2 sequences are SGHRS and YFSETQ. The CDR3 protein is CASSLEGNSPLHF. As DNA, the CDR3 is TGCGCCAGCAGCTTGGAGGGAAATTCACCCCTCCACTTT.

The chain carries TRBV5-1 and TRBJ1-1, with 7 bases fitting TRBD1. Germline assignment: CDR1 SGHRS and CDR2 YFSETQ. This CDR3 contains 14 residues. V shed 5 bases, J shed 1 base, and the junction held 5 bases outside the gene matches. The CDR3 sequence is CASRRDSGNTEAFF. The CDR3 bases are TGCGCCAGCAGGCGGGACAGTGGGAACACTGAAGCTTTCTTT.

The chain combines TRBV5-1 with TRBJ2-7; no clear D. The germline V gene encodes CDR1 SGHRS and CDR2 YFSETQ. Trimming removed 3 bases from V and 6 bases from J, with 10 bases in between. This CDR3 is 12 amino acids long. The CDR3 spells CASSSAVSEQYF. The CDR3 DNA is TGCGCCAGCAGCTCAGCAGTCAGCGAGCAGTACTTC.

The chain recombines TRBV5-1 with TRBJ1-1; 8 bases line up with TRBD1. The germline V gene has CDR1 SGHRS and CDR2 YFSETQ. The CDR3 is 16 amino acids. The V gene end was trimmed by 2 bases and the J gene end by 2 bases; junction bases not matched to a gene: 8. The CDR3 protein is CASSLTGTGVNTEAFF. The CDR3 nucleotides read TGCGCCAGCAGCTTAACCGGGACAGGAGTCAACACTGAAGCTTTCTTT.

This chain joins TRBV7-2 and TRBJ2-5; 12 nucleotides line up with TRBD2. The CDR3 covers 17 residues. Trimming at V came to 1 base and at J to 2 bases, leaving 5 bases not matched to a gene. Germline CDR1 reads SGHTA; CDR2 reads FQGNSA. CDR3 protein: CASSLGAGTSGQETQYF. CDR3 nucleotides: TGTGCCAGCAGCTTAGGGGCCGGGACTAGCGGGCAAGAGACCCAGTACTTC.

The rearrangement joins TRBV5-8 to TRBJ1-5; maybe TRBD1 (5 bases). Germline CDR1 reads SGHTS; CDR2 reads YDEGEE. Trimming removed 3 bases at V and 1 base at J, with 11 bases between. The CDR3 spans 15 residues. CDR3 DNA sequence: TGTGCCAGCAGCTCGGGGGATCTGAGCAATCAGCCCCAGCATTTT. Residues: CASSSGDLSNQPQHF.

The rearrangement uses TRBV27 and TRBJ1-4, with 12 bases lining up with TRBD1. Germline V CDR1 and CDR2: MNHEY, SMNVEV (reference sequence). This CDR3 contains 15 residues. V gave up 8 bases and J gave up 10 bases; unmatched junction bases: 11. CDR3 nucleotide sequence: TGTGCCAGCGGCCGGGACAGGGGGCCTAGCGGAAAACTGTTTTTT. Translated, it gives CASGRDRGPSGKLFF.

This sequence joins TRBV11-2 and TRBJ2-7; D may be TRBD1 (6 bases). From germline, CDR1 is SGHAT and CDR2 FQNNGV. The length of the CDR3 is 15 residues. V lost 5 bases and J lost 6, with 20 bases in between. CDR3: CASSASRDIPGEQYF. Here the CDR3 DNA reads TGTGCCAGCAGCGCGTCCCGGGACATCCCCGGCGAGCAGTACTTC.

This chain links TRBV19 with TRBJ1-5, with D hard to call. The CDR3 is 14 residues long. Trimming removed 4 bases at V and 1 base at J, with 8 bases between. From germline, CDR1 is LNHDA and CDR2 SQIVND (reference sequence). CDR3 nucleotide sequence: TGTGCCAGTAGTAACGTAGGGAGCAATCAGCCCCAGCATTTT. Protein: CASSNVGSNQPQHF.